The present entry profiles one T cell receptor (delta chain) with its context. The antigen is undetermined. Germline V gene lookup returns CDR1 TSWWSYY and CDR2 QGS. This CDR3 has 15 residues. V shed 2 bases and J 4 bases; nucleotides not matched to a gene: 5. This entry is derived from a study of Vδ1+ human thymocytes. Overall study results and limits: About 20% of thymic delta-chain sequences were Vdelta2, with few Vdelta3, unlike blood Vdelta1+ controls. Thymic TRG and TRD repertoires appeared highly polyclonal, with Gaussian CDR3 length distributions.

Sequences come from RNA converted to cDNA by reverse transcription. The CDR3 regions were amplified by multiplex PCR from V-gene primers to a constant-region primer. TCRdb re-processed the multiplex PCR reads using CATT. Seen here are roughly 55,000 delta-chain clones, roughly 15% observed once, and the top ten hold approximately 0.5%. The receptor was derived from a boy younger than two who had congenital heart surgery. Sequencing used Vdelta1+ gamma-delta thymocytes from the thymus. Described subset: FACS-sorted CD3+ TCRalphabeta- TCRVdelta1+ TCRVdelta2- thymocytes. V gene TRDV1 combines with J gene TRDJ1, with 9 positions matching TRDD3. The CDR3 loop is CALGEENGGYDKLIF. The DNA of the CDR3 is TGTGCTCTTGGGGAAGAAAATGGGGGATACGATAAACTCATCTTT.